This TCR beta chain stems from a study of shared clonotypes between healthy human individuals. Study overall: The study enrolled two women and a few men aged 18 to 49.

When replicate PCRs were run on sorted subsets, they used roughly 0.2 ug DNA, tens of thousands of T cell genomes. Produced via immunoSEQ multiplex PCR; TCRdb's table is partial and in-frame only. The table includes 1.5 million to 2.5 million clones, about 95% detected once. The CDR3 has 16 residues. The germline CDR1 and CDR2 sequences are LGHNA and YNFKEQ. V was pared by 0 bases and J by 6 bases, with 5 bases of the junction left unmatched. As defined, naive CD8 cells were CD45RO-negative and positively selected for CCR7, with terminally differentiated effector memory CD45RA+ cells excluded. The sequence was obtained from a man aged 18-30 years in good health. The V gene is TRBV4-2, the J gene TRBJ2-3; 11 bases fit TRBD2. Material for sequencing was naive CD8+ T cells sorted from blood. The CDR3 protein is CASSQDRGTSGDTQYF. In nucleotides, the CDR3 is TGTGCCAGCAGCCAAGATAGGGGGACTAGCGGCGATACGCAGTATTTT.